This TCR beta chain was captured by sequencing in a study of cytomegalovirus exposure and HLA in healthy donors. Whole-study findings and limits: There were under 200 TCR beta chains listed as cytomegalovirus-associated. Data from an earlier analysis indicated that most TCR beta V segments were productive either about 87% or about 30% of the time.

Researchers ran the PCR with 60 Vbeta and 13 Jbeta primers. Authors' processing steps: In a later analysis, around 10 million of some 80 million unique beta chains occurred in at least two donors. The protocol was immunoSEQ multiplex PCR, while the TCRdb copy is restricted to in-frame clones and leaves out a portion. For V, J and clone size, that table is used; D and trimming come from the DNA. Seen here are some 120,000 clones, 8% to 10% observed once, and the top ten hold less than 4%. Germline values: CDR1 GTSNPN, CDR2 SVGIG (reference sequence). The CDR3 consists of 13 residues. Trimming stripped 4 bases from V and 1 base from J, with 8 bases between. This clone was counted between two and nine times. Antigen unknown.

J is TRBJ1-3 and V is TRBV30; TRBD1 might be the D (5 bases). This TCR was recovered from a man under 40 in good health and CMV-seronegative. Sequenced material: PBMCs. CDR3: CAWTRQSGNTIYF. The CDR3 DNA follows: TGTGCCTGGACCCGACAGTCTGGAAACACCATATATTTT.